Each of the 32 T cell receptor beta chains below was sequenced from the same sample in a study of technical replicates of blood from a few donors. Assay used: immunoSEQ multiplex PCR; TCRdb lists only in-frame clones, some missing. This table holds about 95,000 clones, 85% to 95% found once. The sequenced material came from T cells isolated from PBMCs. The source of these receptors is a human donor in good health.

The J gene is TRBJ2-7, the V gene TRBV4-3; D call uncertain. Germline CDR1 and CDR2: LGHNA and YSLEER. V was trimmed by 0 bases and J by 3 bases, leaving 6 bases between them. The CDR3 totals 13 residues. CDR3 in DNA: TGCGCCAGCAGCCAAGATTTGCGCTACGAGCAGTACTTC. Translation gives CASSQDLRYEQYF.

This clone was detected once. CDR3 nucleotide sequence: TGTGCCAGCAGCCAAGCCTTTGCTGAAGCTTTCTTT. Translated, it gives CASSQAFAEAFF. The chain has TRBV7-9 and TRBJ1-1; no clear D. V dropped 5 bases and J dropped 6 bases, with 10 bases sitting between them. The CDR3 has 12 amino acids. Germline CDR1 reads SEHNR; CDR2 reads FQNEAQ (reference sequence).

This chain links TRBV7-3 with TRBJ2-3; TRBD1 is a possible D gene (6 bases). The CDR3 loop spans 14 amino acids. Deletions cut 7 bases from V and 2 bases from J, with 13 bases between. Germline V CDR1 and CDR2: SGHTA, FQGTGA. The CDR3 protein is CASTPDRYTDTQYF. The CDR3, as DNA: TGTGCCAGCACACCGGACAGATACACAGATACGCAGTATTTT.

This chain connects TRBV30 to TRBJ2-6; TRBD1 is a possible D gene (5 bases). The germline V gene has CDR1 GTSNPN and CDR2 SVGIG (reference sequence). The CDR3 runs 14 residues. V was shortened by 4 bases and J by 4 bases, with 11 bases between the two germline ends. In DNA form, the CDR3 reads TGTGCCTGGACACCTGGGGCAGGGGCCAACGTCCTGACTTTC. Residues: CAWTPGAGANVLTF.

V gene TRBV6-5 combines with J gene TRBJ2-7; D possibly corresponds to TRBD2 (5 bases). The CDR3 length is 14 residues. Trimming left V 2 bases short and J 2 bases short, with 10 bases between. CDR1 is MNHEY, CDR2 SVGAGI, per germline. In DNA form, the CDR3 reads TGTGCCAGCAGTTACACCTCCGGGGCCTACGAGCAGTACTTC. Protein product: CASSYTSGAYEQYF.

The rearrangement links TRBV4-2 to TRBJ2-1; TRBD2 aligns across 9 bases. V lost 3 bases, J lost 7 bases, and 13 bases stayed unmatched. The germline CDR1 and CDR2 sequences are LGHNA and YNFKEQ. This CDR3 is 17 amino acids long. CDR3 sequence: CASSQVDSGSKRNEQFF. CDR3 DNA: TGTGCCAGCAGCCAGGTCGATAGCGGGAGTAAGAGGAATGAGCAGTTCTTC.

This sequence joins TRBV7-3 and TRBJ2-7, with TRBD2 matching over 13 bases. This CDR3 spans 13 amino acids. V lost 5 bases to trimming and J lost 7 bases; unmatched junction nucleotides: 2. Germline loops: CDR1 SGHTA, CDR2 FQGTGA. CDR3 protein: CASSKGLAGEQYF. CDR3 DNA: TGTGCCAGCAGCAAGGGACTAGCGGGAGAGCAGTACTTC. The variable domain in full, with the rest retrieved from reference TRBV7-3 and TRBJ2-7, is GAGVSQTPSNKVTEKGKYVELRCDPISGHTALYWYRQSLGQGPEFLIYFQGTGAADDSGLPNDRFFAVRPEGSVSTLKIQRTERGDSAVYLCASSKGLAGEQYFGPGTRLTVT.

This clone came up once. V gene TRBV28 combines with J gene TRBJ2-7; 7 bases fit TRBD1. V dropped 6 bases and J dropped 5; count of bases not matched to a gene: 10. The CDR3 extends over 14 amino acids. CDR1 and CDR2 from the germline V gene are MDHEN and SYDVKM. CDR3 nucleotide sequence: TGTGCCAGCAGGGCCGGGACAGTTCGCAACGAGCAGTACTTC. It yields the protein CASRAGTVRNEQYF.

This rearrangement joins TRBV6-1 to TRBJ1-5, with 9 bases matching TRBD1. The CDR3 extends over 14 amino acids. Germline CDR1 MNHNS, CDR2 SASEGT. Trimming removed 7 bases from V and 5 bases from J; junction bases left unmatched: 6. The CDR3 loop is CASTARTGDQPQHF. DNA for the CDR3: TGTGCCAGCACGGCGAGGACAGGGGATCAGCCCCAGCATTTT.

J is TRBJ1-2 and V is TRBV4-1, with 9 nucleotides matching TRBD1. J gave up 2 bases and V 0 bases, and 4 bases lay outside the gene matches. Germline V CDR1 and CDR2: MGHRA, YSYEKL. The CDR3 loop spans 16 amino acids. The CDR3 bases are TGCGCCAGCAGCCAAGAGGACAGGGGATACAACTATGGCTACACCTTC. It codes for CASSQEDRGYNYGYTF.

The rearrangement uses TRBV30 and TRBJ2-3; 8 nucleotides line up with TRBD1. V gave up 2 bases and J gave up 14 bases; unmatched junction bases: 9. The CDR3 has 12 amino acids. CDR1 and CDR2 from the germline V gene are GTSNPN and SVGIG (reference sequence). The CDR3 sequence: CAWSMDRDLRYF. CDR3 sequence (DNA): TGTGCCTGGAGTATGGACAGGGACCTACGGTATTTT.

V gene TRBV5-5 combines with J gene TRBJ2-1; TRBD2 matches 8 bases. CDR3 length: 18 amino acids. From germline, CDR1 is SGHKS and CDR2 YYEKEE (reference sequence). V trimming: 4 bases; J trimming: 10 bases; junction bases outside the gene matches: 22. DNA for the CDR3: TGTGCCAGCAGCCCCTGGGCCCCCGCGACGGGAGGGGTAGAGGAGCAGTTCTTC. Encoded protein: CASSPWAPATGGVEEQFF.

The chain employs TRBV9 and TRBJ2-5; 9 bases line up with TRBD1. The CDR3 length is 15 residues. Germline V gene lookup returns CDR1 SGDLS and CDR2 YYNGEE. V was pared by 0 bases and J by 4 bases, with 4 bases of the junction left unmatched. CDR3 loop: CASSVGGQGSETQYF. The CDR3 nucleotides read TGTGCCAGCAGCGTAGGGGGACAGGGTTCAGAGACCCAGTACTTC. Using reference TRBV9 and TRBJ2-5 for the parts outside the CDR3, the full variable domain is DSGVTQTPKHLITATGQRVTLRCSPRSGDLSVYWYQQSLDQGLQFLIQYYNGEERAKGNILERFSAQQFPDLHSELNLSSLELGDSALYFCASSVGGQGSETQYFGPGTRLLVL.

The CDR3 region has the DNA TGCGCCAGCAGTGGGGACGGACAGGGTAATGAGCAGTTCTTC. It specifies CASSGDGQGNEQFF. The genes are TRBV5-1 and TRBJ2-1; 8 bases line up with TRBD1. There are 14 residues in the CDR3. Germline CDR1 is SGHRS and CDR2 is YFSETQ. V was clipped by 5 bases and J by 7 bases; unmatched bases: 8.

The chain recombines TRBV28 with TRBJ2-7; D unclear. CDR1 and CDR2 from the germline V gene are MDHEN and SYDVKM. This CDR3 has 12 residues. The germline V and J ends were trimmed by 2 bases and 3 bases, with 5 bases remaining between them. CDR3 region: CASSLTRYEQYF. CDR3 DNA: TGTGCCAGCAGTTTAACTCGCTACGAGCAGTACTTC.

The chain joins TRBV2 to TRBJ2-7; D possibly corresponds to TRBD1 (6 bases). Trimming left V 10 bases short and J 7 bases short, with 20 bases between. The CDR3 spans 13 residues. Germline CDR1 is SNHLY and CDR2 is FYNNEI. This CDR3 reads CATTFVQGREQYF. The CDR3 DNA is TGTGCCACCACCTTCGTACAGGGCCGGGAGCAGTACTTC.

The rearrangement uses TRBV4-1 and TRBJ2-4; 7 nucleotides match TRBD2. V trimming: 0 bases; J trimming: 7 bases; junction bases outside the gene matches: 6. The CDR3 runs to 15 residues. CDR1 is MGHRA, CDR2 YSYEKL, per germline. In DNA, the CDR3 is TGCGCCAGCAGCCAAGACCCGGGAGGTTGGAACATTCAGTACTTC. It translates to CASSQDPGGWNIQYF.

The chain links TRBV6-4 to TRBJ2-7; unclear D gene. Trimming removed 3 bases from V and 5 bases from J, with 11 bases in between. The CDR3 loop spans 13 amino acids. CDR1 MRHNA and CDR2 SNTAGT come from the germline V gene. The CDR3 sequence: CASSETLVNEQYF. In DNA, the CDR3 is TGTGCCAGCAGTGAGACATTAGTGAACGAGCAGTACTTC.

The J gene is TRBJ2-1, the V gene TRBV11-2; 10 nucleotides align to TRBD2. This CDR3 has 16 residues. J was trimmed by 8 bases and V by 4 bases; bases with no gene match: 11. CDR1 SGHAT and CDR2 FQNNGV come from the germline V gene. This CDR3 reads CASSSSASGSRDEQFF. The CDR3 DNA is TGTGCCAGCAGCTCGTCTGCTAGCGGGAGTCGGGATGAGCAGTTCTTC.

Worth noting for this clone: At one end the junction does not follow the germline gene, possibly because of a read error. The V gene is TRBV13, the J gene TRBJ2-7; D possibly corresponds to TRBD2 (6 bases). The CDR3 has 12 residues. Germline loops: CDR1 PRHDT, CDR2 FYEKMQ (reference sequence). CDR3: CASRLGEDEQYF. CDR3 nucleotide sequence: TGTGCCAGCAGGTTAGGGGAGGACGAGCAGTACTTC.

The chain has TRBV28 and TRBJ1-5; TRBD1 is a possible D gene (5 bases). CDR1 MDHEN and CDR2 SYDVKM come from the germline V gene. This CDR3 contains 16 residues. V was pared by 2 bases and J by 0 bases, with 11 bases between. The CDR3 coding sequence is TGTGCCAGCAGTTTAGACCCAGGGCGTAGCAATCAGCCCCAGCATTTT. Encoded protein: CASSLDPGRSNQPQHF.

CDR3 bases: TGCGCCAGCAGCTTGGGAACAGGGATGACCGGGGAGCTGTTTTTT. It codes for CASSLGTGMTGELFF. The chain uses TRBV5-1 and TRBJ2-2; D is possibly TRBD1 (6 bases). The germline CDR1 and CDR2 sequences are SGHRS and YFSETQ. The CDR3 has 15 residues. Trimming removed 0 bases from V and 5 bases from J, with 11 bases in between.

This rearrangement joins TRBV19 to TRBJ2-7, with no clear D. The CDR3 runs 14 residues. The V and J ends lost 5 bases and 0 bases respectively, with 11 bases between them. CDR1 is LNHDA and CDR2 is SQIVND in the germline V gene (reference sequence). CDR3 sequence reads: CASSDRRYSYEQYF. CDR3 coding DNA: TGTGCCAGTAGTGATCGGCGGTACTCCTACGAGCAGTACTTC.

This clone was detected only once. The chain uses TRBV6-6 and TRBJ1-5, with D possibly being TRBD1 (5 bases). V lost 6 bases and J lost 0, with 12 bases in between. CDR3 length equals 15 residues. Germline V gene sequence: CDR1 MNHNY, CDR2 SVGAGI (reference sequence). As DNA, the CDR3 is TGTGCCAGCAGCCGCGACAGCTATAGCAATCAGCCCCAGCATTTT. Translated, it gives CASSRDSYSNQPQHF.

V is TRBV5-6 and J is TRBJ2-7; D is uncertain. The germline V and J ends were trimmed by 0 bases and 5 bases, with 6 bases remaining between them. The CDR3 sequence is 12 residues long. Germline CDR1 and CDR2: SGHDT and YYEEEE. The CDR3, as DNA: TGTGCCAGCAGCTTGGTCGGAGACGAGCAGTACTTC. Its translation: CASSLVGDEQYF.

This chain uses TRBV7-3 with TRBJ2-1; tentatively, D is TRBD1 (5 bases). This CDR3 comprises 13 residues. The V gene lost 0 bases and the J gene lost 15 bases, with 15 bases spanning the gap. Germline CDR1 reads SGHTA; CDR2 reads FQGTGA. The DNA for the CDR3 is TGTGCCAGCAGCTTAACCCACTTGACAGAAGCGTTCTTC. Its protein product is CASSLTHLTEAFF.

V gene TRBV2 combines with J gene TRBJ1-5; TRBD1 matches 7 bases. CDR3 size: 15 residues. The V gene end was trimmed by 5 bases and the J gene end by 6 bases; junction bases not matched to a gene: 10. CDR1 SNHLY and CDR2 FYNNEI come from the germline V gene. The CDR3 loop reads CASSRSGQISQPQHF. For the CDR3, the DNA is TGTGCCAGCAGTCGCTCGGGACAGATATCTCAGCCCCAGCATTTT.

The rearrangement links TRBV4-3 to TRBJ2-7, with TRBD2 identical over 10 bases. The ends lost 1 base at V and 2 bases at J; junction bases unmatched: 5. This CDR3 has 16 amino acids. Germline V gene data show CDR1 as LGHNA and CDR2 as YSLEER. The CDR3 nucleotides are TGCGCCAGCAGCCAAGGCCTAGCGGGAGTCACCTACGAGCAGTACTTC. Translated: CASSQGLAGVTYEQYF.

The chain combines TRBV6-1 with TRBJ1-5; the D is unclear. Trimming took 2 bases from V and 4 from J, leaving 9 bases between them. Germline V CDR1 and CDR2: MNHNS, SASEGT. The CDR3 has 14 amino acids. This CDR3 reads CASSELGSNQPQHF. In DNA, the CDR3 is TGTGCCAGCAGTGAATTGGGGAGTAATCAGCCCCAGCATTTT.

The chain is built from TRBV5-1 and TRBJ2-2; 7 bases are shared with TRBD1. The CDR3 loop spans 14 amino acids. Per germline, CDR1 SGHRS and CDR2 YFSETQ. With 4 bases clipped from V and 7 bases from J, the junction kept 7 bases outside the gene matches. DNA of the CDR3: TGCGCCAGCAGCGTGGACAGGCTTGGCGGGGAGCTGTTTTTT. Amino acid sequence: CASSVDRLGGELFF.

This sequence joins TRBV28 and TRBJ2-2; no clear D. V dropped 3 bases and J dropped 8 bases, with 13 bases sitting between them. Germline assignment: CDR1 MDHEN and CDR2 SYDVKM. The CDR3 loop spans 14 amino acids. CDR3 sequence reads: CASSFLSSGGELFF. CDR3 bases: TGTGCCAGCAGTTTTTTGAGCTCCGGGGGGGAGCTGTTTTTT.

The V call is TRBV11-2, the J call TRBJ2-1, with 7 bases lining up with TRBD2. V was clipped by 4 bases and J by 1 base; unmatched bases: 13. The CDR3 runs to 18 residues. Germline loops: CDR1 SGHAT, CDR2 FQNNGV. CDR3 sequence (DNA): TGTGCCAGCAGCTCCCCGGCGGGGACCGGGAGGTCCTACAATGAGCAGTTCTTC. This sequence encodes CASSSPAGTGRSYNEQFF.